The clone carrying this T cell receptor beta chain was recorded at least ten times. RNA transcripts yielded amplified TCR beta CDR3 regions. An initial RT-PCR round employing HTBI primers preceded a second-round multiplex PCR. From the multiplex PCR reads, TCRdb called clonotypes with MiXCR, one entry per CDR3 protein. Of under 350,000 distinct CDR3 sequences in the sample, roughly 15% were seen once. It was from 9.5 to 10 ml of fresh peripheral blood that the PBMCs came. These data come from a study of Graves' ophthalmopathy and Graves' hyperthyroidism. Germline lookup yields CDR1 SGHTA and CDR2 FQGNSA. The CDR3 consists of 15 residues. Deletions cut 1 base from V and 6 bases from J, with 10 bases between.

The chain recombines TRBV7-2 with TRBJ1-6; D ambiguous. This clonotype was obtained from an adult man with Graves' ophthalmopathy. The specimen was peripheral blood. In DNA, the CDR3 is TGTGCCAGCAGCTTAGAGGGTCCGGGTAATTCACCCCTCCACTTT. It yields the protein CASSLEGPGNSPLHF.